A selection of T cell receptor beta chains follows, all from one sample in a study of beta chain features in type 1 diabetes. Profiling relied on immunoSEQ multiplex PCR, and the TCRdb table lists in-frame clones only, not all of them. Among some 700,000 clones, about an eighth were seen once, and the ten largest hold less than 0.025%. Sample: naive CD4+ T cells from blood. The receptors come from a man aged 18 to 30 with type 1 diabetes. CDR3s leave out the opening cysteine and the closing phenylalanine or tryptophan. Fields, in order: V gene, clone size, J gene, D gene, CDR3 protein. The D gene is left open where the match is weak. Clone sizes are given selectively: once, few, many, or a class where the clone is expanded.

TRBV2	few	TRBJ2-5	NA	ASSEVIGGPVQETQY
TRBV4-1	few	TRBJ2-6	NA	ASSNSFTGGANVLT
TRBV5-1	NA	TRBJ1-1	TRBD1	ASSQGTGWNTEAF
TRBV30	NA	TRBJ2-1	TRBD2	AWILAGSSGSYNEQF
TRBV29-1	NA	TRBJ1-2	NA	SVQSSGVGTANYGYT
TRBV5-1	few	TRBJ2-3	TRBD2	ASSPSGEADTQY
TRBV4-1	NA	TRBJ2-7	NA	ASSQDDTGPGIYEQY
TRBV27	NA	TRBJ1-6	NA	ASSLGTGPRQAPLH
TRBV7-9	few	TRBJ2-7	NA	ASSPGHEQY
TRBV30	few	TRBJ2-5	TRBD1	ACGTAQETQY
TRBV5-6	NA	TRBJ1-6	TRBD1	ASSLGQGGSPLH
TRBV18	NA	TRBJ2-5	TRBD1	ASSPRTGPSETQY
TRBV28	NA	TRBJ2-3	TRBD2	ASLYGGSMDTQY
TRBV18	few	TRBJ1-4	NA	ASSPMDEKLF
TRBV15	NA	TRBJ1-5	NA	ATSRDQGEGQPQH
TRBV19	NA	TRBJ2-1	TRBD2	ASTTEPPLAGGLYNEQF
TRBV28	NA	TRBJ1-2	TRBD1	ASSPGGNYGYT
TRBV5-6	NA	TRBJ2-1	NA	ASSLGGQGRSYNEQF
TRBV4-2	NA	TRBJ2-6	NA	ASSVQMAGANVLT
TRBV7-2	NA	TRBJ1-1	NA	ASSLARAIGEAEAF
TRBV6-5	NA	TRBJ2-7	NA	ASSYPPQGGVYEQY
TRBV5-4	NA	TRBJ1-3	NA	ASSSQGNSGNTIY
TRBV11-2	NA	TRBJ2-7	NA	ASRRPWGSHSSYEQY
TRBV6-6	NA	TRBJ1-5	NA	ASSFTGSGQPQH
TRBV4-1	few	TRBJ1-5	NA	ASSQLLDNQPQH
TRBV19	NA	TRBJ1-1	NA	ASSPWTENTEAF
TRBV4-2	few	TRBJ1-5	NA	ASSQDRSGFTPQH
TRBV7-9	NA	TRBJ2-5	NA	ASLRGGGQGTQY
TRBV30	few	TRBJ2-7	NA	AWRAGRHGEQY
TRBV28	few	TRBJ2-1	TRBD1	ATQGQGGPNEQF
TRBV27	NA	TRBJ1-1	TRBD1	ASRPGQGYTEAF
TRBV9	few	TRBJ2-5	NA	ASSALGQQETQY
TRBV5-1	NA	TRBJ2-6	NA	ASSLSSVASGANVLT
TRBV29-1	NA	TRBJ1-1	NA	SVRGVSEAF
TRBV1	few	TRBJ2-5	NA	TSSQDRAAGEVETQY
TRBV6-5	NA	TRBJ1-6	NA	ASSKSHSPLH
TRBV7-9	NA	TRBJ1-6	NA	ASSLDDSPLH
TRBV7-9	NA	TRBJ2-5	NA	ASSFQGRGYQETQY
TRBV2	few	TRBJ1-6	NA	ASSGGAPNSPLH
TRBV9	NA	TRBJ1-2	TRBD1	ASSLRTGSDGYT
TRBV28	few	TRBJ2-1	TRBD2	AAGRSGSLNDEQF
TRBV5-1	NA	TRBJ2-7	NA	ASSFLRIEEEQY
TRBV2	NA	TRBJ2-5	TRBD2	ASTSIAGGEETQY
TRBV29-1	few	TRBJ2-5	NA	SVLGASLSPETQY
TRBV9	NA	TRBJ1-6	NA	ASSGSDNSPLH
TRBV5-1	NA	TRBJ1-1	NA	ASRYSSTGEAF
TRBV2	few	TRBJ1-2	NA	ASSESPGGYT
TRBV30	few	TRBJ1-3	NA	AWSVQGSGNTIY
TRBV6-6	NA	TRBJ2-7	TRBD1	ASSYLQGAGEQY
TRBV6-6	few	TRBJ2-2	NA	ASIWGRTNTGELF
TRBV6-1	few	TRBJ2-1	TRBD1	ASSRTGTVDEQF
TRBV29-1	NA	TRBJ2-2	TRBD1	SVSGTGTGELF
TRBV2	NA	TRBJ1-1	NA	ASSELQANTEAF
TRBV30	few	TRBJ1-2	TRBD1	AWSGGGTGSGGYT
TRBV4-1	NA	TRBJ1-2	NA	ASSQDRGGGGYT
TRBV10-1	few	TRBJ2-7	NA	ASRPDGTYEQY
TRBV7-2	few	TRBJ2-7	TRBD2	ASSLAGLGPYEQY
TRBV2	few	TRBJ2-3	NA	ASSGTPGPDTQY
TRBV7-9	NA	TRBJ1-5	TRBD1	ASSSGTVNQPQH
TRBV9	few	TRBJ1-2	TRBD1	ASSVVGTATYGYT